What follows describes a single T cell receptor beta chain. Its cognate antigen is unknown. This sample is drawn from a study of shared clonotypes between healthy human individuals. The protocol was immunoSEQ multiplex PCR, while the TCRdb copy is restricted to in-frame clones and leaves out a portion. This table has 2 million or so clones, about 95% appearing once. CD8 cells classed as naive were CD45RO-negative and positively selected for CCR7, excluding terminally differentiated effector memory CD45RA+ cells. Germline CDR1 and CDR2: SGHAT and FQNNGV. V was cut by 1 base and J by 2 bases, with 16 bases left in between. CDR3 length equals 17 residues. General study results and limits: Incomplete sequencing of sorted subsets was indicated by rarefaction despite large depth.

The clonotype comes from a man aged 18 to 29 in good health. The genes are TRBV11-2 and TRBJ2-3; TRBD2 is a possible D gene (5 bases). The sequenced sample consisted of naive CD8+ T cells sorted from blood. CDR3 sequence (DNA): TGTGCCAGCAGCTTAGGCGAGGGCCAACTACTCACAGATACGCAGTATTTT. The encoded protein is CASSLGEGQLLTDTQYF.